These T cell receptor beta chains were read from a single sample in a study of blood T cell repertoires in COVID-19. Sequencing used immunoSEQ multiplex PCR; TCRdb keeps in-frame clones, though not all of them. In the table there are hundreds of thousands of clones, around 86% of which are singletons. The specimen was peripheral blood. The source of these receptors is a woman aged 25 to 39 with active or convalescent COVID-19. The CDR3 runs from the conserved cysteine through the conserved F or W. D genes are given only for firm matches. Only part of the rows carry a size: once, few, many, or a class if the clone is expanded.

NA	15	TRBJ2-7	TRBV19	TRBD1	CASSLDRGINYEQYF	TGTGCCAGTAGCCTGGACAGGGGGATTAACTACGAGCAGTACTTC
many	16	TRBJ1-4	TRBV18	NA	CASSPTNPGGNEKLFF	TGTGCCAGCTCACCGACAAACCCGGGGGGAAATGAAAAACTGTTTTTT
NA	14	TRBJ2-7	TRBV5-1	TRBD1	CASSPGTGSYEQYF	TGCGCCAGCAGTCCTGGGACAGGGTCATACGAGCAGTACTTC
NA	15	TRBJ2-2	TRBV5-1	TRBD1	CASSHDRGNAGELFF	TGCGCCAGCAGCCATGACAGGGGTAACGCCGGGGAGCTGTTTTTT
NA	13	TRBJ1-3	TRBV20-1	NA	CSASWSSGNTIYF	TGCAGTGCTAGTTGGAGCTCTGGAAACACCATATATTTT
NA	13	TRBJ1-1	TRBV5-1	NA	CASRLQERNEAFF	TGCGCCAGCAGGTTACAGGAGAGGAATGAAGCTTTCTTT
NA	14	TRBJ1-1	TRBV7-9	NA	CASSLGSMDTEAFF	TGTGCCAGCAGCTTAGGCTCTATGGACACTGAAGCTTTCTTT
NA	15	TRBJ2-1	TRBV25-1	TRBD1	CASSDTGTGFNEQFF	TGTGCCAGCAGTGATACCGGGACAGGGTTCAATGAGCAGTTCTTC
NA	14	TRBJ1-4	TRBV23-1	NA	CASSRGKGNEKLFF	TGCGCCAGCAGTCGCGGGAAAGGTAATGAAAAACTGTTTTTT
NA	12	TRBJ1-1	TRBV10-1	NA	CASSEQGPEAFF	TGCGCCAGCAGTGAGCAGGGCCCTGAAGCTTTCTTT
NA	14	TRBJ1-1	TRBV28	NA	CASSSYPVNTEAFF	TGTGCCAGCAGTTCCTACCCGGTGAACACTGAAGCTTTCTTT
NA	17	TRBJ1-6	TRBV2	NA	CASSPSTVSSYNSPLHF	TGTGCCAGCAGTCCCTCCACCGTGAGCTCCTATAATTCACCCCTCCACTTT
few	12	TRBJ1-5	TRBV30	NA	CAWGHRLTPQHF	TGTGCCTGGGGGCACCGCCTCACGCCCCAGCATTTT
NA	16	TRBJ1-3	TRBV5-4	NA	CASSSFLTDSGNTIYF	TGTGCCAGCAGCTCTTTCTTGACAGACTCTGGAAACACCATATATTTT
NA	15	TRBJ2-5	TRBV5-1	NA	CASSLVPRGQETQYF	TGCGCCAGCAGCTTGGTCCCGCGGGGCCAAGAGACCCAGTACTTC
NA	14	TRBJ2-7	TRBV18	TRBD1	CASSPGTGGREQYF	TGTGCCAGCTCTCCCGGGACAGGGGGACGCGAGCAGTACTTC
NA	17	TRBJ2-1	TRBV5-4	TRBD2	CASRPGERGGPYNEQFF	TGTGCCAGCAGGCCCGGCGAGCGGGGGGGCCCATACAATGAGCAGTTCTTC